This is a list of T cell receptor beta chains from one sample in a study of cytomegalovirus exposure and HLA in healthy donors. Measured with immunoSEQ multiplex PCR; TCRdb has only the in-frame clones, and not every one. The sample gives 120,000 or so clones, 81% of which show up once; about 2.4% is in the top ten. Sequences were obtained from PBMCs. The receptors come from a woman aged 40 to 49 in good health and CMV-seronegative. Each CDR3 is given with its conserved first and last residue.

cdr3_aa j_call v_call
CASSLGTGINQPQHF TRBJ1-5 TRBV11-2
CAWREGQGGQPQHF TRBJ1-5 TRBV30
CASSLIGTNYGYTF TRBJ1-2 TRBV19
CASMGTLPNYGYTF TRBJ1-2 TRBV6-1
CASSPEPGGPNTEAFF TRBJ1-1 TRBV5-1
CASSLSGTNSAESPLHF TRBJ1-6 TRBV5-1
CASSLAGGFHEQYF TRBJ2-7 TRBV27
CASSLMSGSGETQYF TRBJ2-5 TRBV7-3
CATSKAAGGSYEQYF TRBJ2-7 TRBV15
CASSELAGGRDEQFF TRBJ2-1 TRBV2
CASSVTAGTAGYTF TRBJ1-2 TRBV9
CASSEGLGSMNTEAFF TRBJ1-1 TRBV6-1
CASSLQGVSTGGTEAFF TRBJ1-1 TRBV18
CASSYSTLPGNTIYF TRBJ1-3 TRBV6-5
CSVVLAGLEQFF TRBJ2-1 TRBV29-1
CASSVEGTSGYYEQYF TRBJ2-7 TRBV9
CASSLTGTGLSEQYF TRBJ2-7 TRBV2
CASSFRHGGSTEAFF TRBJ1-1 TRBV7-2
CASSGTGGFYNEQFF TRBJ2-1 TRBV5-1
CASSRTGGRETQYF TRBJ2-5 TRBV7-2
CASSQDPGRVTEAFF TRBJ1-1 TRBV4-3
CASSKPPGSSYNEQFF TRBJ2-1 TRBV21-1
CAISDLGQGRTGANVLTF TRBJ2-6 TRBV10-3
CASSLVGLRDTEAFF TRBJ1-1 TRBV11-1